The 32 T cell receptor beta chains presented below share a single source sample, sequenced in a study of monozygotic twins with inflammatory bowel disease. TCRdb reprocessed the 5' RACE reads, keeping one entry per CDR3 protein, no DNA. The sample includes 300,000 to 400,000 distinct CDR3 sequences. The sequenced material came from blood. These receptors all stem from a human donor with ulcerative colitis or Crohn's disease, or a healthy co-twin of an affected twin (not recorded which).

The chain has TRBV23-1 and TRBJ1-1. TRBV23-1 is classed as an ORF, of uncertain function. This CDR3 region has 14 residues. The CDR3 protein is CASSQQEENTEAYF.

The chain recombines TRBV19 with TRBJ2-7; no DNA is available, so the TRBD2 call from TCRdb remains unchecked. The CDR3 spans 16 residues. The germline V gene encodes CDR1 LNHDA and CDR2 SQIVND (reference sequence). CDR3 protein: CASSPRTSGAAYEQYF.

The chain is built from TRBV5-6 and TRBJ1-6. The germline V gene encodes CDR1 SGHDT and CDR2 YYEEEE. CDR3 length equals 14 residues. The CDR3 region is CASSKPDYNSPLHF.

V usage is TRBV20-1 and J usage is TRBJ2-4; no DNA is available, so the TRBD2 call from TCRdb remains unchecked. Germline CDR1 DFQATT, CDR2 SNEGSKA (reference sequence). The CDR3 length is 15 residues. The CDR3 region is CSANLAGGAKNIQYF.

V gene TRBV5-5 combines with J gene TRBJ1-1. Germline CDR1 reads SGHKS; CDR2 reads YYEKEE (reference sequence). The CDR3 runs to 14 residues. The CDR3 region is CASSMGPMNTEAFF.

The CDR3 is CAISQRYGYTF. The V and J genes are TRBV6-1 and TRBJ1-2. Germline V gene data show CDR1 as MNHNS and CDR2 as SASEGT. The CDR3 is 11 residues long.

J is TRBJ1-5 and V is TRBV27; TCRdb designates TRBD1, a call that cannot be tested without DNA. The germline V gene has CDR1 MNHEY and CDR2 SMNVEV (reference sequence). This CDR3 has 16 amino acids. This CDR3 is CASSPSTGINNQPQHF.

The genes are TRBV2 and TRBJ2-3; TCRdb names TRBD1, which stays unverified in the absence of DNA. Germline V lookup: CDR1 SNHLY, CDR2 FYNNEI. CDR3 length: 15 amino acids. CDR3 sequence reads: CASSGGQGSADTQYF. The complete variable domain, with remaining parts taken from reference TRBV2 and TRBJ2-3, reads EPEVTQTPSHQVTQMGQEVILRCVPISNHLYFYWYRQILGQKVEFLVSFYNNEISEKSEIFDDQFSVERPDGSNFTLKIRSTKLEDSAMYFCASSGGQGSADTQYFGPGTRLTVL.

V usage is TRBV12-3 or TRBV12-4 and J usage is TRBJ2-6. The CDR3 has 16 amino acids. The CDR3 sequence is CASRRGQGSGANVLTF.

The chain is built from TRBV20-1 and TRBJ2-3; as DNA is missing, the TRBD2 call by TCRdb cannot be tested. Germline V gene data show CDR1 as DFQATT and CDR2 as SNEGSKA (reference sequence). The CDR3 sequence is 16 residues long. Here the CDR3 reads CSARVNSGGALGTQYF.

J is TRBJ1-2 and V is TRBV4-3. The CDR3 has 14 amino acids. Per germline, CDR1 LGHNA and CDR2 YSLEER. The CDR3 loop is CASSQERRVSRYTF.

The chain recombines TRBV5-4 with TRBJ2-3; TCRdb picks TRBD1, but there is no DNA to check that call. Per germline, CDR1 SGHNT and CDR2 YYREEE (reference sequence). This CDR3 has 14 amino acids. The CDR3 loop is CASSPTGITDTQYF.

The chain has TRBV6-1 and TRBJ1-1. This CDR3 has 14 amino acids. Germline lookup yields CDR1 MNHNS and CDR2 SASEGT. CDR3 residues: CASSPRPRNTEAFF.

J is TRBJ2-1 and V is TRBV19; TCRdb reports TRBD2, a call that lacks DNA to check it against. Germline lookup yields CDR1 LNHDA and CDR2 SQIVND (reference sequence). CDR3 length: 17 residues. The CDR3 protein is CASSIVGRLASPNEQFF.

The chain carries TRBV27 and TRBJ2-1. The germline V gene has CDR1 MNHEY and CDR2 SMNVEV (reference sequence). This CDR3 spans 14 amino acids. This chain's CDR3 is CASSLSNLKAEQFF.

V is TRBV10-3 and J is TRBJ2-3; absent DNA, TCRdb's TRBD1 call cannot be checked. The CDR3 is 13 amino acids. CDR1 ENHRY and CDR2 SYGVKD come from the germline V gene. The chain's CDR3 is CAIGQGLTDTQYF.

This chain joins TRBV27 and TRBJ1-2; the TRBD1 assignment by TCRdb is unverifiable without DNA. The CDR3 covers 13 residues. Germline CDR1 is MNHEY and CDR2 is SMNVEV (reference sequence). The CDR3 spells CASRPGRSGGYTF.

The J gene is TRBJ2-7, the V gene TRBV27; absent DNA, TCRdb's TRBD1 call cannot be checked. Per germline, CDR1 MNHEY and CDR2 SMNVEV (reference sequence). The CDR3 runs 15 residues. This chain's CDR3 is CASSSRDRGSYEQYF.

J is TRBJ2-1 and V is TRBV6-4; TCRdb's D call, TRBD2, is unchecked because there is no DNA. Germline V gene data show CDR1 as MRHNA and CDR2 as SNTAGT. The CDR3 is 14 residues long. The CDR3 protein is CASSSDQNPLEQFF.

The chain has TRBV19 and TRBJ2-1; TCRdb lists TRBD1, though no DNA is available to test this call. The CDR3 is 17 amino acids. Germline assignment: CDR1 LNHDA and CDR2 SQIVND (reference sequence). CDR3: CASSIRPHSASYNEQFF.

CDR3: CASSESGTGVYGYTF. The chain is built from TRBV9 and TRBJ1-2; TCRdb outputs TRBD1, but without DNA this stays unchecked. The CDR3 has 15 amino acids. Germline CDR1 and CDR2: SGDLS and YYNGEE.

This CDR3 reads CASSLVVALGGEQFF. The rearrangement links TRBV7-9 to TRBJ2-1; with no DNA, the TCRdb D assignment of TRBD1 cannot be verified. Per the germline V gene, CDR1 is SEHNR and CDR2 is FQNEAQ (reference sequence). There are 15 residues in the CDR3.

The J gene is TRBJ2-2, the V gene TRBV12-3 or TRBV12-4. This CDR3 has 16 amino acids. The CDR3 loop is CASSSVSGPNTGELFF.

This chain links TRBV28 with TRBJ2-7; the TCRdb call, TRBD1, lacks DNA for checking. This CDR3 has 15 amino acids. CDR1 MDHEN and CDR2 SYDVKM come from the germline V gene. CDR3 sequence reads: CASRSGTGGPYEQYF.

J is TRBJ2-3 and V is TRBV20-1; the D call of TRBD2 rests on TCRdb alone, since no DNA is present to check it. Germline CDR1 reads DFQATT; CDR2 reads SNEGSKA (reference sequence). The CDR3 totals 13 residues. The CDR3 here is CSALAGGGDTQYF.

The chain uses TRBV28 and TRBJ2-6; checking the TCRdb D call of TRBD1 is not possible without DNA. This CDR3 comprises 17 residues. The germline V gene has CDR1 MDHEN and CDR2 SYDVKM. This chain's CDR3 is CASSLRQGASGANVLTF.

The CDR3 loop is CASKRTEYYEQYF. V gene TRBV6-2 or TRBV6-3 combines with J gene TRBJ2-7. Germline CDR1 and CDR2: MNHEY and SVGEGT. The CDR3 contains 13 residues.

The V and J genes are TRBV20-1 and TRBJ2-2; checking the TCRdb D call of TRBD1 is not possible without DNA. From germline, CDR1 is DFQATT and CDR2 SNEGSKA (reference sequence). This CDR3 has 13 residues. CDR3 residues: CSASGRNTGELFF.

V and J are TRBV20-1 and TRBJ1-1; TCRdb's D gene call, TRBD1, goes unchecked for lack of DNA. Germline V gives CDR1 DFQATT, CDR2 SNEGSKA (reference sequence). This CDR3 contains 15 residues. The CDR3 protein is CSARAMWTANTEAFF.

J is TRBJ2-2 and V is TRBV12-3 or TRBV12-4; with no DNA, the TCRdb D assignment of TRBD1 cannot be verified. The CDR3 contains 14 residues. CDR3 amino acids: CASSFFGGHGELFF.

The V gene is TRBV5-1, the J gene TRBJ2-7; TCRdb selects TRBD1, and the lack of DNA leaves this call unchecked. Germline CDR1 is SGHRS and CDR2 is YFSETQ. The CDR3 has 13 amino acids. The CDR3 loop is CASSRGVRDEQYF.

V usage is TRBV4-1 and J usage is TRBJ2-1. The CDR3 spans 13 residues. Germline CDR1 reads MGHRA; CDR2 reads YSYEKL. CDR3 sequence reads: CASSQDYHNEQFF.